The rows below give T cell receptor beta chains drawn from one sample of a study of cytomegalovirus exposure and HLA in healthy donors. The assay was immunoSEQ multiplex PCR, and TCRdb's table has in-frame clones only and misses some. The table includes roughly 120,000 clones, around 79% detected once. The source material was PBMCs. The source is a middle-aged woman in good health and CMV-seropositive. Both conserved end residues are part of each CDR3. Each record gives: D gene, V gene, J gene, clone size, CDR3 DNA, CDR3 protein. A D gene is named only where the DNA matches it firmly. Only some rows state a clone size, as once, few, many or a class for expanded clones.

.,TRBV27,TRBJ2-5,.,TGTGCCAGCGGCCGGGGGGGACAGGGTAGGGCCCAGTACTTC,CASGRGGQGRAQYF
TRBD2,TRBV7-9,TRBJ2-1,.,TGTGCCAGCATCCCCAACTCGGCTAGCGGTTACAATGAGCAGTTCTTC,CASIPNSASGYNEQFF
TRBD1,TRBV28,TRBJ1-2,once,TGTGCCAGCAGTTCGAGGGGGCCCTATGGCTACACCTTC,CASSSRGPYGYTF
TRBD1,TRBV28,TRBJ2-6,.,TGTGCCAGCAGTAGAGGGGACAGCACTGGGGCCAACGTCCTGACTTTC,CASSRGDSTGANVLTF
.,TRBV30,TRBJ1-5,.,TGTGCCTGGAGCTTTAAGGGGTCAGGAGATCAGCCCCAGCATTTT,CAWSFKGSGDQPQHF
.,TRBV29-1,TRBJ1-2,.,TGCAGTGTTAAGTCGGGAGGGAACTATGGCTACACCTTC,CSVKSGGNYGYTF
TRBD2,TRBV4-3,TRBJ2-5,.,TGCGCCAGCAGCCCAGGGGCCCTAGCGGGAGGGCCCCAAGAGACCCAGTACTTC,CASSPGALAGGPQETQYF
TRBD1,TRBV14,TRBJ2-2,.,TGTGCCAGCAGCCTATCGACAGGGTGGAGCACCGGGGAGCTGTTTTTT,CASSLSTGWSTGELFF
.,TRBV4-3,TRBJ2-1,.,TGCGCCAGCAGCCAAATCAGGGGGGCGGCAAATGAGCAGTTCTTC,CASSQIRGAANEQFF
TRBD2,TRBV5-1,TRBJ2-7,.,TGCGCCAGCAGCTCAGGACTAGCGGGTCTCTCCTACGAGCAGTACTTC,CASSSGLAGLSYEQYF
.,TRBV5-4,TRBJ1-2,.,TGTGCCAGCAGCTTAGACAAAACCAACTATGGCTACACCTTC,CASSLDKTNYGYTF
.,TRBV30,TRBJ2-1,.,TGTGCCTGGAGTGGGGGCACTAACTACAATGAGCAGTTCTTC,CAWSGGTNYNEQFF
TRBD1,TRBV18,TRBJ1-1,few,TGTGCCAGCTCGCGGGACAGGCCCCAGTTGGGCACTGAAGCTTTCTTT,CASSRDRPQLGTEAFF
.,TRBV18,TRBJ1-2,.,TGTGCCAGCTCACCCGACAGGAACTATGGCTACACCTTC,CASSPDRNYGYTF
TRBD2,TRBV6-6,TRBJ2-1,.,TGTGCCAGCACCCTAGCGGGGGGCTACAATGAGCAGTTCTTC,CASTLAGGYNEQFF
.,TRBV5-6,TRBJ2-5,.,TGTGCCAGCAGCTTTCCAGAAGAGACCCAGTACTTC,CASSFPEETQYF
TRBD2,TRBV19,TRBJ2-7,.,TGTGCCAGTAGTACCGGGGGGACTAGCGGGTACGAGCAGTACTTC,CASSTGGTSGYEQYF
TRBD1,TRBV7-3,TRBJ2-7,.,TGTGCCAGCAGCTTCGGGACAGAGAACGAGCAGTACTTC,CASSFGTENEQYF
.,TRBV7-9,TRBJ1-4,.,TGTGCCAGCAGCTTAGTGCAGGGATATGAAAAACTGTTTTTT,CASSLVQGYEKLFF
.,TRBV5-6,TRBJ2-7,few,TGTGCCAGCAGCTCCGGGAGCTACGAGCAGTACTTC,CASSSGSYEQYF
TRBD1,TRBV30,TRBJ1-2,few,TGTGCCTGGAGAAAGGGACAGGGACTTAGGTACTATGGCTACACCTTC,CAWRKGQGLRYYGYTF
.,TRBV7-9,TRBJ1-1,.,TGTTCCAGCAGCTTAGCTCCGTGGGCGGCAGGGGACACTGAAGCTTTCTTT,CSSSLAPWAAGDTEAFF
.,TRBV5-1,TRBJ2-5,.,TGCGCCAGCAGGGGAGTGGAGACCCAGTACTTC,CASRGVETQYF
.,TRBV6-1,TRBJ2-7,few,TGTGCCAGCAGTGAAGGGACCACAGGGAGATACGAGCAGTACTTC,CASSEGTTGRYEQYF
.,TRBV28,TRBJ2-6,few,TGTGCCAGCAGTCTCCAGGGGTATGGGGCCAACGTCCTGACTTTC,CASSLQGYGANVLTF
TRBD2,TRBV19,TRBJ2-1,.,TGTGCCAGTAGGAGCGGGGGCTACAATGAGCAGTTCTTC,CASRSGGYNEQFF
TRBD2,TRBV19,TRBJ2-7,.,TGTGCCAGTAGTTCTAGCGGGGGAGGCCCCTACGAGCAGTACTTC,CASSSSGGGPYEQYF
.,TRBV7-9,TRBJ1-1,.,TGTGCCAGCAGCGCTGCGGGGGGGACTGAAGCTTTCTTT,CASSAAGGTEAFF
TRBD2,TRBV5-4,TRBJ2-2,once,TGTGCCAGCAGCTTGTATACCCTAGCGGGAGAAACCGGGGAGCTGTTTTTT,CASSLYTLAGETGELFF
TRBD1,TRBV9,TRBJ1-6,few,TGTGCCAGCAGCGCAGGGACAGGGGGCAATTCACCCCTCCACTTT,CASSAGTGGNSPLHF
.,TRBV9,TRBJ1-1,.,TGTGCCAGCAGCGTCGGGGGAGACACTGAAGCTTTCTTT,CASSVGGDTEAFF
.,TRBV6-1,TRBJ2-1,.,TGTGCCAGCCTGGGGGGAAGCTCCTACAATGAGCAGTTCTTC,CASLGGSSYNEQFF
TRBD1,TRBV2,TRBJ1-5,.,TGTGCCAGCAGGGGAACAGGGGCATCTCAGCCCCAGCATTTT,CASRGTGASQPQHF
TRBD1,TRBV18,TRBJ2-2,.,TGTGCCAGCTCACCCCGGACAGGGAGTAACACCGGGGAGCTGTTTTTT,CASSPRTGSNTGELFF
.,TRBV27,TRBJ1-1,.,TGTGCCAGCAGTTTAAGACAGGTTGAAGCTTTCTTT,CASSLRQVEAFF
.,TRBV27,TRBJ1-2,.,TGTGCCTCGGGAGATTTTAACTATGGCTACACCTTC,CASGDFNYGYTF
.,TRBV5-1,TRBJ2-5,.,TGCGCCAGCAGCTTGAACGGGGGGCGGGGAGAGACCCAGTACTTC,CASSLNGGRGETQYF
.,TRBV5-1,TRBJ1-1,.,TGCGCCAGCAGCGGGGACACGGTGAACACTGAAGCTTTCTTT,CASSGDTVNTEAFF
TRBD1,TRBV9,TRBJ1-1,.,TGTGCCAGCAGCGTCTCGACAGGGAGAGGTAGAGCTTTCTTT,CASSVSTGRGRAFF
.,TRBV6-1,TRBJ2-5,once,TGTGCCAGCAGTGAAGAGCTCTACCGGGAAGAGACCCAGTACTTC,CASSEELYREETQYF
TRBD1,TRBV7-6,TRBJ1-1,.,TGTGCCAGCAGCTCCCGGACAGGGCAGCACACTGAAGCTTTCTTT,CASSSRTGQHTEAFF
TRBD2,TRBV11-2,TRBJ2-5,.,TGTGCCAGCAGCTGGCGACCGGGACTACAAGAGACCCAGTACTTC,CASSWRPGLQETQYF
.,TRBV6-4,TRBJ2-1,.,TGTGCCAGCAGATTTACGACATCTGGAAACAATGAGCAGTTCTTC,CASRFTTSGNNEQFF
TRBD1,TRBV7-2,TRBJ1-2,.,TGTGCCAGCAGCTCCGCTGGACAGGGAGCTTCCTATGGCTACACCTTC,CASSSAGQGASYGYTF
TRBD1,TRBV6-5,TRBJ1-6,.,TGTGCCAGCAGGATCGACAGGGTACTTAATTCACCCCTCCACTTT,CASRIDRVLNSPLHF
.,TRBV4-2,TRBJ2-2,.,TGTGCCAGCAGCCACGGGAAGCGGAACACCGGGGAGCTGTTTTTT,CASSHGKRNTGELFF